Presented here are 4 T cell receptor beta chains from one specimen sequenced in a study of Graves' ophthalmopathy and Graves' hyperthyroidism. RNA transcripts were the source from which TCR beta CDR3 regions were amplified. HTBI-primed RT-PCR formed the first round, and a multiplex PCR formed the second. TCRdb used MiXCR to reprocess the multiplex PCR reads, holding one entry per CDR3 protein. The sample has about 640,000 distinct CDR3 sequences; more than 40% are singletons. Sequencing was done on a sample of peripheral blood. The receptors derive from an adult man with Graves' ophthalmopathy.

The rearrangement joins TRBV25-1 to TRBJ1-6, with D hard to call. The V end was cut by 2 bases, the J end by 7 bases, with 6 bases between. The CDR3 is 13 residues long. Germline CDR1 reads MGHDK; CDR2 reads SYGVNS. The CDR3 loop reads CASSEAWNSPLHF. CDR3 nucleotide sequence: TGTGCCAGCAGTGAAGCATGGAATTCACCCCTCCACTTT.

This clonotype was seen only a few times. The chain employs TRBV6-1 and TRBJ2-7; 8 bases map to TRBD1. Germline trimming cut 7 bases from V and 2 bases from J; bases unmatched to any gene: 7. Germline assignment: CDR1 MNHNS and CDR2 SASEGT. The CDR3 totals 14 residues. The CDR3 loop reads CASTSDRATYEQYF. The CDR3 nucleotides are TGTGCCAGCACCTCGGACAGGGCTACCTACGAGCAGTACTTC.

This clonotype has ten or more counts. The V gene is TRBV6-1, the J gene TRBJ1-1; D not resolved. Germline V lookup: CDR1 MNHNS, CDR2 SASEGT. The CDR3 consists of 13 residues. The V end lost 2 bases, the J end lost 0 bases, and 4 bases lay between the germline ends. The CDR3: CASSEFLNTEAFF. The CDR3 region has the DNA TGTGCCAGCAGTGAATTCTTGAACACTGAAGCTTTCTTT.

This chain joins TRBV7-2 and TRBJ2-5; no definite D call. Trimming stripped 5 bases from V and 0 bases from J, with 13 bases between. The CDR3 length is 15 residues. The germline V gene encodes CDR1 SGHTA and CDR2 FQGNSA. The CDR3 loop is CASSEGWPNQETQYF. As DNA, the CDR3 is TGTGCCAGCAGCGAAGGCTGGCCCAACCAAGAGACCCAGTACTTC.